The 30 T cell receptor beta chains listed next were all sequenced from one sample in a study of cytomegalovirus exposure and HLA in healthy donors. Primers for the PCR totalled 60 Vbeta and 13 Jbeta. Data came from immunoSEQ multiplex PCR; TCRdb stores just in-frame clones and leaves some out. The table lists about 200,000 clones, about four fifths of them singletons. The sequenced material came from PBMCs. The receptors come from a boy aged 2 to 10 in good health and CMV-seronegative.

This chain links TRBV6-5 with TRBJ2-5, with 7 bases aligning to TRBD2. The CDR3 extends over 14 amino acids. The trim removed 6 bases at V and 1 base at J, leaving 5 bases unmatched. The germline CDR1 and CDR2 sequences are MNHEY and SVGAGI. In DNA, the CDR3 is TGTGCCAGCAGCCTACTAGCGAGCCAAGAGACCCAGTACTTC. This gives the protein CASSLLASQETQYF.

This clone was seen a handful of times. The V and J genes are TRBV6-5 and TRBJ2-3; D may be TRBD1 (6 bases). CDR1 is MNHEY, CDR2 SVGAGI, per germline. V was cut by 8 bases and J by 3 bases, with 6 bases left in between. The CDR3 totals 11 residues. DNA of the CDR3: TGTGCCAGCGGGACAACAGATACGCAGTATTTT. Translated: CASGTTDTQYF.

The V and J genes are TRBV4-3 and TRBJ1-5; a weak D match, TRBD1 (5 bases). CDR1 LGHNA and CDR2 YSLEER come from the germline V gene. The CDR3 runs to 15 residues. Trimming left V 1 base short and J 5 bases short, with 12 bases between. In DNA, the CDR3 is TGCGCCAGCAGCCAAGTTTACAGGAAATATCAGCCCCAGCATTTT. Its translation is CASSQVYRKYQPQHF.

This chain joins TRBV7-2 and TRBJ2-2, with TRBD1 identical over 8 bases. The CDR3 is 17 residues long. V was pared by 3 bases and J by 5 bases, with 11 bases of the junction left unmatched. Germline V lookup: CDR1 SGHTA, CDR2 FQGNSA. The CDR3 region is CASSFLRAGGDTGELFF. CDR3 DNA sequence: TGTGCCAGCAGCTTTCTACGAGCAGGGGGCGATACCGGGGAGCTGTTTTTT.

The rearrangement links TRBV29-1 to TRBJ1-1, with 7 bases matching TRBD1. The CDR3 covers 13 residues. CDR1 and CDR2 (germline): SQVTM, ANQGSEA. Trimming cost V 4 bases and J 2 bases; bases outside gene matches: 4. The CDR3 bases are TGCAGCGTTGCGGAGGGGGCTAACACTGAAGCTTTCTTT. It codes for CSVAEGANTEAFF.

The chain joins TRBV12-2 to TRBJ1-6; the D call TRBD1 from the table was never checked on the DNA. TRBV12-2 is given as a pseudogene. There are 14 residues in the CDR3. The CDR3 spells CASRYRQGGPPLHF. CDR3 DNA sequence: TGTGCAAGTCGCTACCGACAGGGAGGTCCACCCCTCCACTTT.

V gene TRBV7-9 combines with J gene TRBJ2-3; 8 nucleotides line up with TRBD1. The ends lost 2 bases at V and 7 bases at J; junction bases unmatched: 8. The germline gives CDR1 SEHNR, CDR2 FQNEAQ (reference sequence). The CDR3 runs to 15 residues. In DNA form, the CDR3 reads TGTGCCAGCAGCTTACCCGCGGACAGGGTAAATACGCAGTATTTT. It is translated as CASSLPADRVNTQYF. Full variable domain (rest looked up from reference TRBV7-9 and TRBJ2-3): DTGVSQNPRHKITKRGQNVTFRCDPISEHNRLYWYRQTLGQGPEFLTYFQNEAQLEKSRLLSDRFSAERPKGSFSTLEIQRTEQGDSAMYLCASSLPADRVNTQYFGPGTRLTVL.

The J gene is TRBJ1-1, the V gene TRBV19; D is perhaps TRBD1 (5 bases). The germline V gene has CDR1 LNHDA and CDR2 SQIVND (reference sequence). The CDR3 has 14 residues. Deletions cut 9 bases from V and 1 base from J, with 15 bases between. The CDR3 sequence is CASHRTGENTEAFF. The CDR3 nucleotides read TGTGCCAGCCACCGGACGGGGGAGAACACTGAAGCTTTCTTT.

CDR3 sequence: CASRDRQNTEAFF. In DNA, the CDR3 is TGTGCCAGCAGGGATAGACAGAACACTGAAGCTTTCTTT. The chain uses TRBV6-6 and TRBJ1-1, with D unclear. V was clipped by 6 bases and J by 1 base, with 9 bases between them. This CDR3 region has 13 residues. Germline CDR1 and CDR2: MNHNY and SVGAGI (reference sequence).

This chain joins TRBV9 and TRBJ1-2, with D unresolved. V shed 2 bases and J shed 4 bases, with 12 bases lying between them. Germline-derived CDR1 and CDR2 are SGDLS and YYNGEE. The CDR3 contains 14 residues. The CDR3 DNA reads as TGTGCCAGCAGCGTTGAGGTGGGGAGCTATGGCTACACCTTC. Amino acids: CASSVEVGSYGYTF.

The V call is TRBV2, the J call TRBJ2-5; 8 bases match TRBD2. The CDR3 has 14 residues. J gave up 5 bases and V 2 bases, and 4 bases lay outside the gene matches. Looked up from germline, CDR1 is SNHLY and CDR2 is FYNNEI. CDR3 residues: CASSEFVAGETQYF. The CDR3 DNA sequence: TGTGCCAGCAGTGAATTCGTAGCGGGGGAGACCCAGTACTTC.

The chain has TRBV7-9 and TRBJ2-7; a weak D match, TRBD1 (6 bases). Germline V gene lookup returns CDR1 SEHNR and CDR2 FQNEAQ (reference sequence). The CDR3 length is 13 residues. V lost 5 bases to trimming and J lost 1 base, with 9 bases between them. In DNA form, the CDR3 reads TGTGCCAGCAGCCCCGGACAGTCCTACGAGCAGTACTTC. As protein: CASSPGQSYEQYF.

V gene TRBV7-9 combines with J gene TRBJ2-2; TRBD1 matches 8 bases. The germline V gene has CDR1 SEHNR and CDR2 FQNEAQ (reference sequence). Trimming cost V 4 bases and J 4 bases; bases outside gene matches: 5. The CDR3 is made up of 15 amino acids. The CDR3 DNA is TGTGCCAGCAGCTACCGACAGGGGAGCACCGGGGAGCTGTTTTTT. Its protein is CASSYRQGSTGELFF.

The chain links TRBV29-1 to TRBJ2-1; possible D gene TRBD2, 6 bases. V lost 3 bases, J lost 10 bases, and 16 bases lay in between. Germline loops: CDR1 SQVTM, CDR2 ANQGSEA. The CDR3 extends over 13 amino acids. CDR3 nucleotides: TGCAGCGTTGAGACTAGTGCTGACGTGGAGCAGTTCTTC. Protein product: CSVETSADVEQFF.

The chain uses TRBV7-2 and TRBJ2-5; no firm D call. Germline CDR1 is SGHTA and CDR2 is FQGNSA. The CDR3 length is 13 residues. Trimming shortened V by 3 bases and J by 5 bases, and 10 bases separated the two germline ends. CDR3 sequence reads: CASSLYKEETQYF. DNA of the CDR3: TGTGCCAGCAGCTTGTACAAGGAGGAGACCCAGTACTTC.

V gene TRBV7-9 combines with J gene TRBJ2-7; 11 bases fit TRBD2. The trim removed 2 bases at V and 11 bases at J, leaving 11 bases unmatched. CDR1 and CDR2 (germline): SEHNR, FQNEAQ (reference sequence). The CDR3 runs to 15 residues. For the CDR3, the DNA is TGTGCCAGCAGCTTAACACCTAGCGGGGGGTATTCCAAGTACTTC. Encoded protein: CASSLTPSGGYSKYF.

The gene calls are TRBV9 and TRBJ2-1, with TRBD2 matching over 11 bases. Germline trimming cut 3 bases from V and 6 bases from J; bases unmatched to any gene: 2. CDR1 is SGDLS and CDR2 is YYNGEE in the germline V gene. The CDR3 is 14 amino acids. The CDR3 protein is CASSELAGVNEQFF. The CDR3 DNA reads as TGTGCCAGCAGCGAACTAGCGGGGGTCAATGAGCAGTTCTTC. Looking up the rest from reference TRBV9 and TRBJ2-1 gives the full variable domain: DSGVTQTPKHLITATGQRVTLRCSPRSGDLSVYWYQQSLDQGLQFLIQYYNGEERAKGNILERFSAQQFPDLHSELNLSSLELGDSALYFCASSELAGVNEQFFGPGTRLTVL.

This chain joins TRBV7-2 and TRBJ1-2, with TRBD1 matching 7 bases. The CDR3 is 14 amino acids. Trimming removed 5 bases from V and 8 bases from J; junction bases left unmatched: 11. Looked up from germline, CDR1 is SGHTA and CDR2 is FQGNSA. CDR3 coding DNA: TGTGCCAGCAGCCCTCAACCCGGACAGGTGGGCTACACCTTC. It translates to CASSPQPGQVGYTF.

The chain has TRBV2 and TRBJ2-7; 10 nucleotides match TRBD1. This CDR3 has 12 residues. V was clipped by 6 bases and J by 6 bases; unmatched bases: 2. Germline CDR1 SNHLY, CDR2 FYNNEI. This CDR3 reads CASSRDRGEQYF. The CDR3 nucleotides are TGTGCCAGCAGCCGGGACAGGGGCGAGCAGTACTTC.

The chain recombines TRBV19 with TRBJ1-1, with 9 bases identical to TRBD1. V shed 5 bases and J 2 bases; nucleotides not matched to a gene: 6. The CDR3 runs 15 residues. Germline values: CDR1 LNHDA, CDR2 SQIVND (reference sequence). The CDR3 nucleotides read TGTGCCAGTAGTCCGAATACAGGGGGCAACACTGAAGCTTTCTTT. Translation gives CASSPNTGGNTEAFF.

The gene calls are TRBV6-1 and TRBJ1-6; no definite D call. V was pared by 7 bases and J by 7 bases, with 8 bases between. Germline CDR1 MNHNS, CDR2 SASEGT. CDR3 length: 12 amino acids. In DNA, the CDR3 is TGTGCCAGCAAGACATACAATTCACCCCTCCACTTT. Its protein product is CASKTYNSPLHF.

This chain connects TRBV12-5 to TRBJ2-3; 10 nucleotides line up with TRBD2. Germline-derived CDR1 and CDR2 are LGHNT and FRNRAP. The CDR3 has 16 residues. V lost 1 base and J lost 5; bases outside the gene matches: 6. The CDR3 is CASGLGSGGGQDTQYF. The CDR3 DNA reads TGTGCTAGTGGTTTGGGAAGCGGGGGGGGGCAAGATACGCAGTATTTT.

DNA of the CDR3: TGTGCCAGCAGCTTAGCCCAAGGACAGTCCTATGGCTACACCTTC. Its translation: CASSLAQGQSYGYTF. The rearrangement uses TRBV7-8 and TRBJ1-2, with a possible D match to TRBD1 (6 bases). Germline V gene lookup returns CDR1 SGHVS and CDR2 FQNEAQ. The CDR3 loop spans 15 amino acids. With 0 bases removed from V and 4 bases from J, the gap between germline ends came to 12 bases.

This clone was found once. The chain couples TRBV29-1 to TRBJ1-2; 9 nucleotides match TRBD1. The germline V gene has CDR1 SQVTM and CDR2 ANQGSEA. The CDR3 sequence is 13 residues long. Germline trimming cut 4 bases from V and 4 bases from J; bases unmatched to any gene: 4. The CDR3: CSVGYRGLYGYTF. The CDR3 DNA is TGCAGCGTTGGATACAGGGGGCTCTATGGCTACACCTTC.

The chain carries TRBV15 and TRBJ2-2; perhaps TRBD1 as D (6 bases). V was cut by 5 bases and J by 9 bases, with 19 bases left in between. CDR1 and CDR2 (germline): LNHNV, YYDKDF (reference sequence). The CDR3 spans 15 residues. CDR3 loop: CATSARTQGLRELFF. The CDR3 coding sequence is TGTGCCACCAGCGCCCGAACTCAGGGGCTCAGGGAGCTGTTTTTT.

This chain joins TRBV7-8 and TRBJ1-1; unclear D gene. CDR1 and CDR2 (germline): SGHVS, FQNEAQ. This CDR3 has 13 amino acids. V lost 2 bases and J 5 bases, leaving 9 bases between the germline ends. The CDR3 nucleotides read TGTGCCAGCAGCTTACCTCACATTACTGAAGCTTTCTTT. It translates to CASSLPHITEAFF.

CDR3 region: CASSLRAGLRISGNTIYF. CDR3 coding DNA: TGTGCCAGCAGCTTGAGGGCAGGCCTAAGGATCTCTGGAAACACCATATATTTT. This chain joins TRBV7-9 and TRBJ1-3; D not certain. Trimming shortened V by 3 bases and J by 0 bases, and 18 bases separated the two germline ends. The CDR3 consists of 18 residues. Germline V lookup: CDR1 SEHNR, CDR2 FQNEAQ (reference sequence).

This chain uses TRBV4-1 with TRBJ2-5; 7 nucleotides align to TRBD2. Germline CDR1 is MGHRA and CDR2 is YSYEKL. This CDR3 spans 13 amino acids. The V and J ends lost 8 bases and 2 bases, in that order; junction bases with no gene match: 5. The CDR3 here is CASGLAVQETQYF. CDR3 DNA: TGCGCCAGCGGTCTAGCGGTACAAGAGACCCAGTACTTC.

This CDR3 reads CASSFGGFSYNEQFF. Here the CDR3 DNA reads TGTGCCAGCAGCTTCGGAGGGTTCTCCTACAATGAGCAGTTCTTC. The J gene is TRBJ2-1, the V gene TRBV5-4, with D possibly matching TRBD2 (6 bases). V was pared by 2 bases and J by 0 bases, with 9 bases between. In germline, CDR1 is SGHNT, CDR2 YYREEE (reference sequence). CDR3 length: 15 amino acids. Together with reference TRBV5-4 and TRBJ2-1, the CDR3 gives the full variable domain: ETGVTQSPTHLIKTRGQQVTLRCSSQSGHNTVSWYQQALGQGPQFIFQYYREEENGRGNFPPRFSGLQFPNYSSELNVNALELDDSALYLCASSFGGFSYNEQFFGPGTRLTVL.

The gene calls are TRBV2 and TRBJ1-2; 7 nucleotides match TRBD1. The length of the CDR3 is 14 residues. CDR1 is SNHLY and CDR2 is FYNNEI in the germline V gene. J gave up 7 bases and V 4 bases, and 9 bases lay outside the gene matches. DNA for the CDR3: TGTGCCAGCAGTGTGACAGGGTTATCGGGTGGCTACACCTTC. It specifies CASSVTGLSGGYTF.